This TCR beta chain was sequenced during a study of technical replicates of blood from several donors. Assay used: immunoSEQ multiplex PCR; TCRdb lists only in-frame clones, some missing. This repertoire shows about 80,000 clones, about 89% found once; its top ten account for less than 0.5%. This sequence originates from a human donor in good health. Sequencing input: T cells isolated from PBMCs.

DNA for the CDR3: TGTGCCAGCAGCGGGGCCTACTACGAGCAGTACTTC. It is translated as CASSGAYYEQYF. The chain employs TRBV21-1 and TRBJ2-7; the table's D call, TRBD1, was not checked against the DNA. TRBV21-1 is a known pseudogene. The CDR3 runs 12 residues.